This is a list of T cell receptor beta chains from one sample in a study of OX40 agonist ivuxolimab in advanced cancers. The repertoire was sequenced with immunoSEQ multiplex PCR; TCRdb's copy has only in-frame clones and lacks some. The data hold tens of thousands of clones, with 80% observed a single time. The sample was CD4+ or CD8+ T cells sorted from blood, taken in a trial of the OX40 agonist ivuxolimab. Receptors were obtained from an adult with an advanced solid tumor such as melanoma, head and neck, liver or kidney cancer. CDR3s include the opening cysteine and the closing phenylalanine or tryptophan. Fields, in order: CDR3 protein, CDR3 DNA, D gene, clone size, J gene, V gene. A D gene is named only where the DNA matches it firmly. Size tells how often a clone was seen (once, few, many) or the class of an expanded clone, and some rows leave it out.

CDR3aa: CASTTGELFF
CDR3nt: TGTGCCAGCACGACCGGGGAGCTGTTTTTT
d_gene: .
abundance: .
j_gene: TRBJ2-2
v_gene: TRBV27

CDR3aa: CASSSGTEVQPQHF
CDR3nt: TGTGCCAGCAGCTCCGGGACAGAGGTCCAGCCCCAGCATTTT
d_gene: TRBD1
abundance: .
j_gene: TRBJ1-5
v_gene: TRBV5-4

CDR3aa: CASSLGQAGQPQHF
CDR3nt: TGTGCCAGCAGCTTGGGACAGGCGGGGCAGCCCCAGCATTTT
d_gene: .
abundance: .
j_gene: TRBJ1-5
v_gene: TRBV5-8

CDR3aa: CASSFASGGLGETQYF
CDR3nt: TGTGCCAGCAGCTTCGCTAGCGGGGGCCTGGGGGAGACCCAGTACTTC
d_gene: TRBD2
abundance: .
j_gene: TRBJ2-5
v_gene: TRBV11-2

CDR3aa: CASSPAPGVYEQYF
CDR3nt: TGTGCCAGTAGCCCCGCACCAGGGGTCTACGAGCAGTACTTC
d_gene: .
abundance: .
j_gene: TRBJ2-7
v_gene: TRBV19

CDR3aa: CASSLSGYNQPQHF
CDR3nt: TGTGCCAGCAGCTTATCAGGCTACAATCAGCCCCAGCATTTT
d_gene: .
abundance: .
j_gene: TRBJ1-5
v_gene: TRBV7-2

CDR3aa: CASSLEQGGNYGYTF
CDR3nt: TGTGCCAGCAGCTTGGAACAGGGCGGTAACTATGGCTACACCTTC
d_gene: .
abundance: .
j_gene: TRBJ1-2
v_gene: TRBV5-4

CDR3aa: CASSEGQGFNYGYTF
CDR3nt: TGTGCCAGCAGTGAGGGACAGGGTTTTAACTATGGCTACACCTTC
d_gene: TRBD1
abundance: .
j_gene: TRBJ1-2
v_gene: TRBV2

CDR3aa: CASSLFPGRDTIYF
CDR3nt: TGTGCCAGCAGCTTGTTCCCAGGGCGGGACACCATATATTTT
d_gene: .
abundance: .
j_gene: TRBJ1-3
v_gene: TRBV5-5

CDR3aa: CASSSGQSYEQYF
CDR3nt: TGTGCCAGCAGCTCAGGACAGAGCTACGAGCAGTACTTC
d_gene: .
abundance: once
j_gene: TRBJ2-7
v_gene: TRBV5-4

CDR3aa: CASSIDPYRGQPQHF
CDR3nt: TGTGCCAGTAGTATAGATCCTTATAGGGGCCAGCCCCAGCATTTT
d_gene: .
abundance: .
j_gene: TRBJ1-5
v_gene: TRBV19

CDR3aa: CASSEEGSKQYF
CDR3nt: TGTGCCAGCAGTGAAGAGGGTTCGAAGCAGTACTTC
d_gene: .
abundance: .
j_gene: TRBJ2-7
v_gene: TRBV2

CDR3aa: CASSPGEANYGYTF
CDR3nt: TGTGCCAGCTCACCAGGGGAGGCTAACTATGGCTACACCTTC
d_gene: .
abundance: .
j_gene: TRBJ1-2
v_gene: TRBV18

CDR3aa: CASSSLEATQYF
CDR3nt: TGTGCCAGCAGCTCCCTAGAGGCGACCCAGTACTTC
d_gene: .
abundance: .
j_gene: TRBJ2-5
v_gene: TRBV9

CDR3aa: CASTPPGTDPYNEQFF
CDR3nt: TGCGCCAGCACCCCCCCCGGGACAGACCCTTACAATGAGCAGTTCTTC
d_gene: TRBD1
abundance: .
j_gene: TRBJ2-1
v_gene: TRBV4-3

CDR3aa: CASSFEGGPQPQHF
CDR3nt: TGTGCCAGCAGCTTTGAGGGGGGACCTCAGCCCCAGCATTTT
d_gene: .
abundance: .
j_gene: TRBJ1-5
v_gene: TRBV5-5

CDR3aa: CAWSSIGNQPQHF
CDR3nt: TGTGCCTGGAGTTCAATTGGAAATCAGCCCCAGCATTTT
d_gene: .
abundance: .
j_gene: TRBJ1-5
v_gene: TRBV30

CDR3aa: CATSRDITPDGYTF
CDR3nt: TGTGCCACCAGCAGAGATATAACACCCGATGGCTACACCTTC
d_gene: .
abundance: .
j_gene: TRBJ1-2
v_gene: TRBV15

CDR3aa: CASSLESYTEAFF
CDR3nt: TGTGCCAGCAGCTTAGAGTCGTACACTGAAGCTTTCTTT
d_gene: .
abundance: .
j_gene: TRBJ1-1
v_gene: TRBV5-4

CDR3aa: CASSFWTGGMNTEAFF
CDR3nt: TGTGCCAGCAGCTTTTGGACAGGGGGGATGAACACTGAAGCTTTCTTT
d_gene: TRBD1
abundance: .
j_gene: TRBJ1-1
v_gene: TRBV5-6

CDR3aa: CASSRTPSGPGTDTQYF
CDR3nt: TGTGCCAGCAGCCGCACCCCTAGCGGGCCTGGCACAGATACGCAGTATTTT
d_gene: TRBD2
abundance: .
j_gene: TRBJ2-3
v_gene: TRBV7-9

CDR3aa: CASSQDSGGGRTGELFF
CDR3nt: TGCGCCAGCAGCCAAGATTCCGGGGGCGGCCGGACCGGGGAGCTGTTTTTT
d_gene: .
abundance: .
j_gene: TRBJ2-2
v_gene: TRBV4-3

CDR3aa: CASSVNSAYEQYF
CDR3nt: TGTGCCAGCAGTGTAAATAGCGCCTACGAGCAGTACTTC
d_gene: .
abundance: medium-sized
j_gene: TRBJ2-7
v_gene: TRBV2

CDR3aa: CASSYGRLSTDTQYF
CDR3nt: TGTGCCAGCAGTTACGGGCGGCTCAGCACAGATACGCAGTATTTT
d_gene: .
abundance: .
j_gene: TRBJ2-3
v_gene: TRBV6-5

CDR3aa: CAISERGYEQYF
CDR3nt: TGTGCCATCAGTGAGCGGGGCTACGAGCAGTACTTC
d_gene: .
abundance: .
j_gene: TRBJ2-7
v_gene: TRBV10-3

CDR3aa: CASNLPLGGEQYF
CDR3nt: TGTGCCAGCAATCTCCCCTTGGGAGGGGAGCAGTACTTC
d_gene: TRBD2
abundance: .
j_gene: TRBJ2-7
v_gene: TRBV6-1

CDR3aa: CASSLADPGREQYF
CDR3nt: TGCGCCAGCAGCTTGGCCGACCCCGGGCGCGAGCAGTACTTC
d_gene: .
abundance: .
j_gene: TRBJ2-7
v_gene: TRBV5-1